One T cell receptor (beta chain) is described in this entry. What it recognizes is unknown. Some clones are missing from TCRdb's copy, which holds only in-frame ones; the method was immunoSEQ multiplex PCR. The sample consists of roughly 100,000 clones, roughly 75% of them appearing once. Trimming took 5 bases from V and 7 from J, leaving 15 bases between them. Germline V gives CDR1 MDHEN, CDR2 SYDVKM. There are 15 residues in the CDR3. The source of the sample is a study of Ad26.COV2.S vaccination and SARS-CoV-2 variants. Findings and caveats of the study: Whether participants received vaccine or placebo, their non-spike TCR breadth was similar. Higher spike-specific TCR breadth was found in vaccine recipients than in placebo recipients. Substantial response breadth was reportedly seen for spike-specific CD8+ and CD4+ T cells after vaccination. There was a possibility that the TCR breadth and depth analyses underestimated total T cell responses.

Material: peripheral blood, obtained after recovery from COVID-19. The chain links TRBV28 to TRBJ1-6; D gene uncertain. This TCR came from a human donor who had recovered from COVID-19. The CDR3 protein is CASSLTALQNSPLHF. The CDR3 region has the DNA TGTGCCAGCAGTCTTACAGCCTTGCAGAATTCACCCCTCCACTTT.